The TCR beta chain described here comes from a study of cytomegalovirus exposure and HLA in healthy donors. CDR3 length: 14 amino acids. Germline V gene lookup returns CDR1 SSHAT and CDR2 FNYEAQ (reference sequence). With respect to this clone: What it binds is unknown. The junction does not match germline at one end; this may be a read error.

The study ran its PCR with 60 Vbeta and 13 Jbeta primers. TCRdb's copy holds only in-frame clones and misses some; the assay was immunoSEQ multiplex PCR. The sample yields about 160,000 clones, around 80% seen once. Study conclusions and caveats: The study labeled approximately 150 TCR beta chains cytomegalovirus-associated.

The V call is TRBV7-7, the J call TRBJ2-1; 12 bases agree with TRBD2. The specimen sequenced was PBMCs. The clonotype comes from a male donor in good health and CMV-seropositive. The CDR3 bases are TGTGCTAGCAGCCTGACTAGCGGGAGCAATGAGCAGTTCTTC. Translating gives CASSLTSGSNEQFF.